Sequencing of this T cell receptor beta chain was carried out in a study of blood T cell repertoires in COVID-19. At the level of the study: Some COVID-19 samples were acute and others convalescent; all came from the United States, Italy and Spain. Nucleic acid was either cDNA or gDNA, and it came from T cells, B-cell-depleted T cells, or PBMCs.

Study processing details: The authors estimated nucleated cell counts from reference gene primer amplification. Repertoires were generated with immunoSEQ multiplex PCR, while TCRdb's copy carries only in-frame clones and drops some. That table gives V, J and clone size, and the DNA gave D and trimming. The sample has some 86,000 clones, over 65% seen once. The J segment lost 2 bases and the V segment lost 2 bases, leaving 4 bases of the junction unmatched. The CDR3 runs to 14 residues. Germline V gene lookup returns CDR1 GTSNPN and CDR2 SVGIG (reference sequence). The chain carries TRBV30 and TRBJ1-2; 8 bases align to TRBD1. This clonotype originated in an older woman with acute or convalescent COVID-19. Material for sequencing was peripheral blood. CDR3 sequence reads: CAWSRDRSNYGYTF. CDR3 nucleotide sequence: TGTGCCTGGAGTAGGGACAGGTCGAACTATGGCTACACCTTC. Based on the CDR3 plus reference TRBV30 and TRBJ1-2, the full variable domain is SQTIHQWPATLVQPVGSPLSLECTVEGTSNPNLYWYRQAAGRGLQLLFYSVGIGQISSEVPQNLSASRPQDRQFILSSKKLLLSDSGFYLCAWSRDRSNYGYTFGSGTRLTVV.